Below are 28 T cell receptor beta chains sequenced from a single sample in a study of CD8+ T cells in alopecia areata. Following RNA extraction, reverse transcription yielded cDNA that acted as the sequencing template. Sequenced by immunoSEQ multiplex PCR; TCRdb stores in-frame clones only, minus some. Here the sample spans 100,000 to 150,000 clones, roughly 58% being singletons. Treatment described: oral pan-JAK inhibitor, 5-10 mg twice daily. The sequencing used CD8+ T cells sorted from blood, collected at week 4, from a patient treated with tofacitinib. Source of these receptors: a human donor with alopecia areata.

The sample holds a few counts of this clone. V gene TRBV29-1 combines with J gene TRBJ2-7; TRBD2 aligns across 9 bases. The CDR3 has 13 amino acids. The V segment lost 7 bases and the J segment 0 bases; nucleotides outside the gene matches: 4. Germline CDR1 reads SQVTM; CDR2 reads ANQGSEA. The CDR3 reads CSGTSGYSYEQYF. The CDR3 DNA reads as TGCAGCGGCACTAGCGGGTACTCCTACGAGCAGTACTTC.

V and J are TRBV7-2 and TRBJ1-5; D may be TRBD1 (6 bases). Germline loops: CDR1 SGHTA, CDR2 FQGNSA. V shed 2 bases and J shed 5 bases, with 10 bases lying between them. This CDR3 has 14 residues. CDR3 residues: CASSLPGDYQPQHF. The CDR3 DNA sequence: TGTGCCAGCAGCTTACCAGGGGACTATCAGCCCCAGCATTTT.

This clone was recorded a few times. The chain couples TRBV30 to TRBJ2-2; the match to TRBD2 covers 11 bases. Germline loops: CDR1 GTSNPN, CDR2 SVGIG (reference sequence). V dropped 2 bases and J dropped 5; count of bases not matched to a gene: 7. There are 16 residues in the CDR3. The CDR3, as DNA: TGTGCCTGGAGTATACTAGCGGGGGATCGTACCGGGGAGCTGTTTTTT. This codes for CAWSILAGDRTGELFF.

The chain combines TRBV30 with TRBJ1-2, with TRBD1 matching 11 bases. Trimming cost V 8 bases and J 4 bases; bases outside gene matches: 0. Germline CDR1 is GTSNPN and CDR2 is SVGIG (reference sequence). The CDR3 runs 11 residues. The CDR3 DNA reads TGTGCCGGGACAGGGGGCTATGGCTACACCTTC. Protein: CAGTGGYGYTF.

To note about this clone: In the same sample, other DNA sequences code for this CDR3. V is TRBV7-9 and J is TRBJ2-7; TRBD1 is a possible D gene (6 bases). This CDR3 region has 13 residues. Germline V gene lookup returns CDR1 SEHNR and CDR2 FQNEAQ (reference sequence). Trimming removed 6 bases from V and 2 bases from J, with 11 bases in between. CDR3 DNA sequence: TGTGCCAGCAGTCCGGACAGTCCCTACGAGCAGTACTTC. Amino acids: CASSPDSPYEQYF. The full variable domain, in which reference TRBV7-9 and TRBJ2-7 provide the parts outside the CDR3, is DTGVSQNPRHKITKRGQNVTFRCDPISEHNRLYWYRQTLGQGPEFLTYFQNEAQLEKSRLLSDRFSAERPKGSFSTLEIQRTEQGDSAMYLCASSPDSPYEQYFGPGTRLTVT.

The J gene is TRBJ1-2, the V gene TRBV29-1, with 7 bases fitting TRBD1. The CDR3 loop spans 16 amino acids. Germline CDR1 SQVTM, CDR2 ANQGSEA. V gave up 0 bases and J gave up 2 bases; unmatched junction bases: 9. The CDR3 here is CSVEDPAGGINYGYTF. In nucleotides, the CDR3 is TGCAGCGTTGAAGATCCCGCAGGGGGAATCAACTATGGCTACACCTTC.

This clone has more than one count but fewer than ten. The chain combines TRBV29-1 with TRBJ2-5; D remains ambiguous. Germline CDR1 is SQVTM and CDR2 is ANQGSEA. The CDR3 length is 12 residues. Between the trimmed V and J ends, which lost 4 bases and 2 bases, there was a span of 8 bases. The CDR3 reads CSVGVKQETQYF. CDR3 coding DNA: TGCAGCGTTGGGGTGAAGCAAGAGACCCAGTACTTC.

The CDR3 DNA follows: TGTGCCAGCAGGGTAGCGGGGCAAGAGACCCAGTACTTC. Translating gives CASRVAGQETQYF. The chain has TRBV7-2 and TRBJ2-5, with TRBD2 matching 8 bases. J was trimmed by 2 bases and V by 6 bases; bases with no gene match: 2. The CDR3 totals 13 residues. CDR1 SGHTA and CDR2 FQGNSA come from the germline V gene.

Written as DNA, the CDR3 is TGTGCCAGCAGCCTACCAGAGAACACTGAAGCTTTCTTT. Translating it yields CASSLPENTEAFF. The chain has TRBV14 and TRBJ1-1; no clear D gene. Germline values: CDR1 SGHDN, CDR2 FVKESK. V was shortened by 4 bases and J by 1 base, with 7 bases between the two germline ends. The CDR3 is 13 residues long.

This clone was detected a few times. V gene TRBV29-1 combines with J gene TRBJ2-3; 9 nucleotides line up with TRBD2. The CDR3 consists of 14 residues. Germline loops: CDR1 SQVTM, CDR2 ANQGSEA. V lost 7 bases to trimming and J lost 6 bases; unmatched junction nucleotides: 11. The CDR3 reads CSAAPPTSGDTQYF. CDR3 coding DNA: TGCAGCGCCGCCCCCCCGACTAGCGGCGATACGCAGTATTTT.

This chain uses TRBV29-1 with TRBJ2-1; D perhaps matches TRBD2 (5 bases). The CDR3 loop spans 11 amino acids. Germline V gives CDR1 SQVTM, CDR2 ANQGSEA. With 8 bases removed from V and 4 bases from J, the gap between germline ends came to 9 bases. CDR3 bases: TGCAGCCTCGGAGGATACAATGAGCAGTTCTTC. Its translation is CSLGGYNEQFF.

V is TRBV25-1 and J is TRBJ2-7; maybe TRBD2 (6 bases). The germline V gene has CDR1 MGHDK and CDR2 SYGVNS. V lost 5 bases and J lost 8, with 16 bases in between. There are 13 residues in the CDR3. DNA for the CDR3: TGTGCCAGCAGTCACGGGGAGGTAGTTAAGCAGTACTTC. Its protein product is CASSHGEVVKQYF.

V and J are TRBV28 and TRBJ2-5; D is possibly TRBD2 (6 bases). The CDR3 totals 14 residues. From germline, CDR1 is MDHEN and CDR2 SYDVKM. The ends were cut back, 10 bases at V and 0 bases at J, with 15 bases in the middle. This chain's CDR3 is CATQPGGDQETQYF. The CDR3 DNA sequence: TGTGCCACCCAACCAGGCGGGGACCAAGAGACCCAGTACTTC.

This clone showed up just a few times. The chain uses TRBV29-1 and TRBJ2-7, with D perhaps being TRBD1 or TRBD2 (5 bases each). This CDR3 contains 14 residues. Per the germline V gene, CDR1 is SQVTM and CDR2 is ANQGSEA. V lost 3 bases to trimming and J lost 4 bases, with 16 bases between them. This chain's CDR3 is CSVDSSGRGYEQYF. The DNA of the CDR3 is TGCAGCGTTGATTCCTCGGGACGAGGTTACGAGCAGTACTTC.

The chain combines TRBV29-1 with TRBJ1-4; TRBD1 aligns across 9 bases. Germline V gene lookup returns CDR1 SQVTM and CDR2 ANQGSEA. Trimming cost V 7 bases and J 8 bases; bases outside gene matches: 11. This CDR3 is 14 amino acids long. Here the CDR3 reads CSAIPGQGGEKLFF. Written as DNA, the CDR3 is TGCAGCGCAATACCGGGACAGGGAGGCGAAAAACTGTTTTTT.

The V gene is TRBV14, the J gene TRBJ1-2; no clear D gene. The CDR3 has 13 amino acids. Germline CDR1 is SGHDN and CDR2 is FVKESK. Trimming took off 5 bases at V and 3 bases at J, with 10 bases between the two ends. DNA of the CDR3: TGTGCCAGCAGCTTACAGAGGCACTATGGCTACACCTTC. Amino acid sequence: CASSLQRHYGYTF.

J is TRBJ1-1 and V is TRBV20-1; D uncertain. The CDR3 covers 11 residues. V lost 2 bases, J lost 3 bases, and 4 bases lay in between. Germline CDR1 DFQATT, CDR2 SNEGSKA (reference sequence). CDR3 nucleotides: TGCAGTGCTAGATCATACACTGAAGCTTTCTTT. Residues: CSARSYTEAFF.

The chain combines TRBV7-9 with TRBJ1-1, with a tentative D call TRBD1 (6 bases). The CDR3 has 15 residues. Between the trimmed V and J ends, which lost 0 bases and 3 bases, there was a span of 11 bases. CDR1 SEHNR and CDR2 FQNEAQ come from the germline V gene (reference sequence). The CDR3 spells CASSLATGYDTEAFF. In DNA form, the CDR3 reads TGTGCCAGCAGCTTAGCTACAGGGTACGACACTGAAGCTTTCTTT.

This clone was counted only a few times. The chain couples TRBV27 to TRBJ2-5; 7 nucleotides agree with TRBD2. Trimming at V came to 5 bases and at J to 4 bases, leaving 10 bases not matched to a gene. The CDR3 totals 15 residues. CDR1 and CDR2 from the germline V gene are MNHEY and SMNVEV (reference sequence). The CDR3 here is CASSPQAGSGETQYF. The DNA for the CDR3 is TGTGCCAGCAGTCCTCAAGCGGGGAGCGGAGAGACCCAGTACTTC.

The CDR3 DNA reads as TGCGCCAGCAGCTTGTTACCGGGGAACACAGATACGCAGTATTTT. Residues: CASSLLPGNTDTQYF. The chain carries TRBV5-1 and TRBJ2-3, with D possibly being TRBD2 (5 bases). The CDR3 contains 15 residues. Between the trimmed V and J ends, which lost 1 base and 2 bases, there was a span of 11 bases. The germline gives CDR1 SGHRS, CDR2 YFSETQ.

The J gene is TRBJ1-5, the V gene TRBV15; D uncertain. Trimming pared 3 bases from V and 3 bases from J, leaving 12 bases between. This CDR3 has 15 amino acids. From germline, CDR1 is LNHNV and CDR2 YYDKDF (reference sequence). The CDR3 nucleotides are TGTGCCACCAGCAGCGATGATAAAATCAATCAGCCCCAGCATTTT. Translation gives CATSSDDKINQPQHF.

The V and J genes are TRBV29-1 and TRBJ1-2, with a weak D call TRBD1 (5 bases). The CDR3 spans 11 residues. Trimming took 5 bases from V and 5 from J, leaving 9 bases between them. Germline CDR1 reads SQVTM; CDR2 reads ANQGSEA. The CDR3 nucleotides read TGCAGCGTTCATGAGGGGTATGGCTACACCTTC. It codes for CSVHEGYGYTF.

This clone was counted only a few times. The rearrangement joins TRBV7-8 to TRBJ2-3; D call uncertain. Trimming left V 5 bases short and J 0 bases short, with 12 bases between. Germline CDR1 and CDR2: SGHVS and FQNEAQ. This CDR3 contains 15 residues. The CDR3: CASSADLGSTDTQYF. In DNA, the CDR3 is TGTGCCAGCAGCGCTGATTTGGGGAGCACAGATACGCAGTATTTT.

This clone has just a few counts. The same CDR3 can be traced to other DNA sequences in this sample. This chain joins TRBV25-1 and TRBJ2-6; D unresolved. V was pared by 6 bases and J by 0 bases, with 3 bases between. Germline assignment: CDR1 MGHDK and CDR2 SYGVNS. This CDR3 is 13 amino acids long. The CDR3 spells CASRGSGANVLTF. The DNA for the CDR3 is TGTGCCAGCAGGGGCTCTGGGGCCAACGTCCTGACTTTC.

The V gene is TRBV30, the J gene TRBJ2-3, with 7 bases matching TRBD1. The CDR3 totals 13 residues. J gave up 1 base and V 5 bases, and 3 bases lay outside the gene matches. The V gene's germline CDR1 is GTSNPN and CDR2 SVGIG (reference sequence). The DNA of the CDR3 is TGTGCCTGGGACGGACAGGGCACAGATACGCAGTATTTT. Protein sequence: CAWDGQGTDTQYF.

CDR3 protein: CASGLGTGALDTQYF. CDR3 in DNA: TGTGCTAGTGGTTTGGGGACAGGGGCTCTGGATACGCAGTATTTT. The chain uses TRBV12-5 and TRBJ2-3; 9 bases are a match to TRBD1. The length of the CDR3 is 15 residues. Looked up from germline, CDR1 is LGHNT and CDR2 is FRNRAP. Trimming cost V 1 base and J 6 bases; bases outside gene matches: 5.

The rearrangement uses TRBV4-1 and TRBJ2-7; 10 nucleotides align to TRBD1. The CDR3 extends over 15 amino acids. The V and J ends lost 1 base and 3 bases, in that order; junction bases with no gene match: 3. Looked up from germline, CDR1 is MGHRA and CDR2 is YSYEKL. CDR3 residues: CASSQVGTGVYEQYF. As DNA, the CDR3 is TGCGCCAGCAGCCAAGTCGGGACAGGGGTCTACGAGCAGTACTTC.

Only one count was recorded for this clone. The chain carries TRBV19 and TRBJ2-7; a weak D match, TRBD2 (5 bases). CDR3 size: 13 residues. V was cut by 3 bases and J by 7 bases, with 13 bases left in between. CDR1 is LNHDA, CDR2 SQIVND, per germline (reference sequence). CDR3 coding DNA: TGTGCCAGTAGTATGACCTCCCCGGGGGAGCAGTACTTC. Its protein is CASSMTSPGEQYF.